Below, 4 T cell receptor beta chains from the same sample are listed, as sequenced in a study of T-cell reconstitution after alpha-beta-depleted transplantation in children. The authors prepared the TCRbeta library with unique molecular identifiers. Via MiXCR, TCRdb re-called the PCR reads, giving one row per CDR3 protein. The sample lists about 420,000 distinct CDR3 sequences, approximately 11% occurring once. This specimen consisted of PBMCs from the stem cell graft donor, obtained from the stem cell graft. Receptor source: a human donor who donated a stem cell graft to a child with acute myeloid leukemia.

This clonotype was detected a few times. This chain joins TRBV7-9 and TRBJ1-6; D is ambiguous. The length of the CDR3 is 15 residues. The germline gives CDR1 SEHNR, CDR2 FQNEAQ (reference sequence). V was clipped by 5 bases and J by 7 bases, with 15 bases between them. In DNA form, the CDR3 reads TGTGCCAGCAGCCCGGGCGGCCTCCTCAATTCACCCCTCCACTTT. Protein sequence: CASSPGGLLNSPLHF.

Only a few counts were recorded for this clonotype. The chain combines TRBV5-1 with TRBJ2-1; the D gene could be TRBD1 or TRBD2 (5 bases each). This CDR3 is built from 14 residues. Trimming took off 4 bases at V and 2 bases at J, with 10 bases between the two ends. CDR1 and CDR2 (germline): SGHRS, YFSETQ. CDR3 coding DNA: TGCGCCAGCAGCCCATGGGACGCCTACAATGAGCAGTTCTTC. Translating it yields CASSPWDAYNEQFF.

This clonotype came up a few times. V gene TRBV5-1 combines with J gene TRBJ1-4; D gene uncertain. The CDR3 length is 14 residues. With 0 bases removed from V and 7 bases from J, the gap between germline ends came to 10 bases. CDR1 is SGHRS and CDR2 is YFSETQ in the germline V gene. The chain's CDR3 is CASSLAGNGEKLFF. The DNA for the CDR3 is TGCGCCAGCAGCTTGGCGGGTAACGGTGAAAAACTGTTTTTT.

Comments on this clonotype: One end of the junction fails to match germline, which may point to a read error. The gene calls are TRBV7-3 and TRBJ2-3; a possible D gene is TRBD1 (6 bases). The germline V gene encodes CDR1 SGHTA and CDR2 FQGTGA. This CDR3 has 16 residues. The CDR3 spells CASSAYQGISTDAQYF. CDR3 nucleotides: TGTGCCAGCAGCGCGTATCAGGGGATTAGCACAGATGCGCAGTATTTT.